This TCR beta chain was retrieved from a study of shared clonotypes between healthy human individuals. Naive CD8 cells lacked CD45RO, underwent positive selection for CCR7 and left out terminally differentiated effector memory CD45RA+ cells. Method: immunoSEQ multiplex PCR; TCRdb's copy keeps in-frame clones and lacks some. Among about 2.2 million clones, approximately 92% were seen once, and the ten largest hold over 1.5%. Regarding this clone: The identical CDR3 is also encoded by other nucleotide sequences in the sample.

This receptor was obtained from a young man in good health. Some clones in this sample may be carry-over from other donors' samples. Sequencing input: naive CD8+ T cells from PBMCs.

The CDR3: CASSSRGLAKNIQYF. The CDR3 DNA reads as TGTGCCAGCAGTTCCAGGGGATTAGCCAAAAACATTCAGTACTTC. J is TRBJ2-4 and V is TRBV28; weak D call: TRBD1 (6 bases). CDR1 is MDHEN and CDR2 is SYDVKM in the germline V gene. Deletions cut 4 bases from V and 0 bases from J, with 10 bases between. The CDR3 is 15 amino acids.